This passage covers 20 T cell receptor beta chains from one sample sequenced in a study of Ad26.COV2.S vaccination and SARS-CoV-2 variants. Noted treatment: approximately 18 received Ad26.COV2.S at low or high dose, single or two shots; a few received placebo; per-sample allocation not given. On day 63 after the first injection, vaccine and placebo recipients gave samples. The protocol was immunoSEQ multiplex PCR, while the TCRdb copy is restricted to in-frame clones and leaves out a portion. The table includes 400,000 to 450,000 clones, about 90% detected once. Sample: peripheral blood, taken in a trial of Ad26.COV2.S vaccine versus placebo. These receptor sequences come from a person aged 18-60 years who received the Ad26.COV2.S COVID-19 vaccine or a placebo.

The chain carries TRBV6-4 and TRBJ2-3, with 8 bases that match TRBD1. Germline V lookup: CDR1 MRHNA, CDR2 SNTAGT. The CDR3 extends over 14 amino acids. Unmatched junction bases numbered 4, after V lost 4 bases and J lost 4 bases. For the CDR3, the DNA is TGTGCCAGCAGTGGGGGACAGGAGTCAGATACGCAGTATTTT. Its translation: CASSGGQESDTQYF.

The rearrangement joins TRBV13 to TRBJ2-1, with 12 bases aligning to TRBD2. The trim removed 5 bases at V and 1 base at J, leaving 6 bases unmatched. CDR1 PRHDT and CDR2 FYEKMQ come from the germline V gene (reference sequence). The CDR3 has 17 amino acids. CDR3 amino acids: CASSPQGTSGSYNEQFF. The CDR3 coding sequence is TGTGCCAGCAGCCCCCAGGGGACTAGCGGGTCCTACAATGAGCAGTTCTTC.

V and J are TRBV28 and TRBJ1-2; 9 bases are shared with TRBD1. Germline V lookup: CDR1 MDHEN, CDR2 SYDVKM. The CDR3 extends over 14 amino acids. The V segment lost 4 bases and the J segment 4 bases; nucleotides outside the gene matches: 4. This chain's CDR3 is CASSSGTGSYGYTF. The CDR3 DNA reads TGTGCCAGCAGTTCCGGGACAGGGAGCTATGGCTACACCTTC.

Concerning this clone: Other nucleotide sequences in the sample specify the same CDR3. This chain joins TRBV20-1 and TRBJ1-1; D not certain. V gave up 2 bases and J gave up 2 bases, with 3 bases separating them. The CDR3 is 11 amino acids. The germline CDR1 and CDR2 sequences are DFQATT and SNEGSKA (reference sequence). The DNA for the CDR3 is TGCAGTGCTAGACAAAACACTGAAGCTTTCTTT. Amino acids: CSARQNTEAFF.

The chain employs TRBV27 and TRBJ1-1, with TRBD1 as a possible D gene (6 bases). This CDR3 is 14 amino acids long. The germline gives CDR1 MNHEY, CDR2 SMNVEV (reference sequence). With 1 base removed from V and 3 bases from J, the gap between germline ends came to 9 bases. The CDR3 DNA follows: TGTGCCAGCAGTTTATTCAGGGGTGACACTGAAGCTTTCTTT. This encodes CASSLFRGDTEAFF.

As for this clone: The sample has other DNA sequences that encode this CDR3 too. Here the CDR3 DNA reads TGTGCCAGCAGTTACTCGAGGGGTTACGAGCAGTACTTC. This codes for CASSYSRGYEQYF. This sequence joins TRBV6-5 and TRBJ2-7; D tentatively fits TRBD1 or TRBD2 (5 bases each). The CDR3 sequence is 13 residues long. The V end lost 0 bases, the J end lost 4 bases, and 7 bases lay between the germline ends. Per the germline V gene, CDR1 is MNHEY and CDR2 is SVGAGI.

The CDR3 DNA is TGTGCCAGCAGCCACGGGGGGGGTCAGCCCCAGCATTTT. Its protein is CASSHGGGQPQHF. The chain couples TRBV4-2 to TRBJ1-5; a weak D match, TRBD1 (5 bases). The germline gives CDR1 LGHNA, CDR2 YNFKEQ. The CDR3 length is 13 residues. Trimming took off 3 bases at V and 6 bases at J, with 9 bases between the two ends.

V and J are TRBV28 and TRBJ1-5; D may be TRBD1 (6 bases). The CDR3 totals 16 residues. The germline gives CDR1 MDHEN, CDR2 SYDVKM. Trimming removed 4 bases at V and 7 bases at J, with 20 bases between. CDR3 sequence reads: CASSSPRTALWQPQHF. In DNA form, the CDR3 reads TGTGCCAGCAGTTCTCCCCGGACAGCCTTATGGCAGCCCCAGCATTTT.

The gene calls are TRBV11-2 and TRBJ1-4; D might be TRBD1 (5 bases). This CDR3 has 18 amino acids. The V end was cut by 5 bases, the J end by 2 bases, with 21 bases between. From germline, CDR1 is SGHAT and CDR2 FQNNGV. The CDR3 DNA is TGTGCCAGCAGCCTCGTTGGAGGCAGGGTCCGGACTAATGAAAAACTGTTTTTT. It yields the protein CASSLVGGRVRTNEKLFF.

Only one count was recorded for this clone. The chain joins TRBV4-2 to TRBJ1-2; D may be TRBD1 (5 bases). CDR1 LGHNA and CDR2 YNFKEQ come from the germline V gene. Trimming cost V 0 bases and J 2 bases, with 16 bases left between them. The CDR3 loop spans 17 amino acids. CDR3 in amino acids: CASSQDLRGANNYGYTF. CDR3 nucleotides: TGTGCCAGCAGCCAAGATCTAAGGGGCGCGAACAACTATGGCTACACCTTC.

V gene TRBV2 combines with J gene TRBJ2-3, with 9 bases that match TRBD2. The CDR3 runs 14 residues. V lost 5 bases, J lost 6 bases, and 6 bases stayed unmatched. Germline V gives CDR1 SNHLY, CDR2 FYNNEI. CDR3 in amino acids: CASSSSGNRDTQYF. As DNA, the CDR3 is TGTGCCAGCAGTTCTAGCGGGAACCGCGATACGCAGTATTTT.

This rearrangement joins TRBV15 to TRBJ2-7; 11 bases agree with TRBD2. Germline CDR1 reads LNHNV; CDR2 reads YYDKDF (reference sequence). V trimming: 3 bases; J trimming: 3 bases; junction bases outside the gene matches: 7. The CDR3 runs to 16 residues. The chain's CDR3 is CATSRGLAEFSYEQYF. DNA for the CDR3: TGTGCCACCAGCAGGGGACTAGCGGAGTTCAGCTACGAGCAGTACTTC. Looking up the rest from reference TRBV15 and TRBJ2-7 gives the full variable domain: DAMVIQNPRYQVTQFGKPVTLSCSQTLNHNVMYWYQQKSSQAPKLLFHYYDKDFNNEADTPDNFQSRRPNTSFCFLDIRSPGLGDTAMYLCATSRGLAEFSYEQYFGPGTRLTVT.

This CDR3 reads CASSLELSFNEQFF. The CDR3 DNA reads as TGTGCCAGCAGCTTAGAACTGAGCTTCAATGAGCAGTTCTTC. The rearrangement uses TRBV7-2 and TRBJ2-1; unclear D gene. V lost 1 base to trimming and J lost 6 bases, with 10 bases between them. Germline CDR1 reads SGHTA; CDR2 reads FQGNSA. The CDR3 contains 14 residues.

This chain connects TRBV28 to TRBJ1-1; D remains unclear. Germline CDR1 is MDHEN and CDR2 is SYDVKM. Trimming pared 3 bases from V and 5 bases from J, leaving 7 bases between. This CDR3 region has 12 residues. In DNA, the CDR3 is TGTGCCAGCAGTTTGTGGGAAACTGAAGCTTTCTTT. It codes for CASSLWETEAFF.

This clone was recorded a few times. The rearrangement joins TRBV2 to TRBJ2-7; possible D gene TRBD1, 6 bases. The V gene's germline CDR1 is SNHLY and CDR2 FYNNEI. The CDR3 sequence is 12 residues long. V gave up 8 bases and J gave up 0 bases, with 8 bases separating them. CDR3 loop: CASGDNSYEQYF. The CDR3 DNA sequence: TGTGCCAGCGGGGACAACTCCTACGAGCAGTACTTC. The complete variable domain, with remaining parts taken from reference TRBV2 and TRBJ2-7, reads EPEVTQTPSHQVTQMGQEVILRCVPISNHLYFYWYRQILGQKVEFLVSFYNNEISEKSEIFDDQFSVERPDGSNFTLKIRSTKLEDSAMYFCASGDNSYEQYFGPGTRLTVT.

The chain recombines TRBV4-2 with TRBJ2-5, with TRBD2 matching over 14 bases. The CDR3 consists of 16 residues. Trimming at V came to 4 bases and at J to 3 bases, leaving 4 bases not matched to a gene. The V gene's germline CDR1 is LGHNA and CDR2 YNFKEQ. CDR3 sequence reads: CASSPGTSGSKETQYF. CDR3 in DNA: TGTGCCAGCAGCCCCGGGACTAGCGGGAGCAAAGAGACCCAGTACTTC.

V is TRBV27 and J is TRBJ2-1, with D tentatively TRBD1 (6 bases). V was clipped by 0 bases and J by 7 bases, with 10 bases between them. The germline gives CDR1 MNHEY, CDR2 SMNVEV (reference sequence). This CDR3 has 14 amino acids. The CDR3 protein is CASSLSRTVNEQFF. CDR3 sequence (DNA): TGTGCCAGCAGTTTATCTAGGACAGTAAATGAGCAGTTCTTC.

This sequence joins TRBV7-9 and TRBJ2-2; 11 bases map to TRBD1. CDR3 size: 16 residues. Germline CDR1 reads SEHNR; CDR2 reads FQNEAQ (reference sequence). V lost 7 bases, J lost 6 bases, and 10 bases stayed unmatched. The CDR3 region has the DNA TGTGCCAGCACCTCGGAGGACAGGGGGCGAGCCGGGGAGCTGTTTTTT. Translated: CASTSEDRGRAGELFF.

The V call is TRBV7-3, the J call TRBJ2-1, with unresolved D. The CDR3 totals 13 residues. Germline V gene sequence: CDR1 SGHTA, CDR2 FQGTGA. Between the trimmed V and J ends, which lost 0 bases and 10 bases, there was a span of 10 bases. Here the CDR3 reads CASSLTTSSEQFF. CDR3 bases: TGTGCCAGCAGCTTAACTACTTCATCGGAGCAGTTCTTC.

The chain carries TRBV20-1 and TRBJ2-1, with D unclear. The CDR3 covers 11 residues. The V end was cut by 3 bases, the J end by 7 bases, with 7 bases between. Germline values: CDR1 DFQATT, CDR2 SNEGSKA (reference sequence). As DNA, the CDR3 is TGCAGTGCTAGCGGCGCTAATGAGCAGTTCTTC. Translating it yields CSASGANEQFF.